This T cell receptor (beta chain) comes out of a study of T cell changes during pregnancy in multiple sclerosis. Data came from immunoSEQ multiplex PCR; TCRdb stores just in-frame clones and leaves some out. The data hold tens of thousands of clones, with approximately 90% observed a single time. The V gene end was trimmed by 1 base and the J gene end by 2 bases; junction bases not matched to a gene: 5. The germline V gene encodes CDR1 SEHNR and CDR2 FQNEAQ (reference sequence). The CDR3 length is 16 residues. This clone was detected ten times or more. The clonotype originates from a female donor with multiple sclerosis, enrolled in a pregnancy study. Sequences were derived from peripheral blood, sampled in the third trimester of pregnancy. The rearrangement uses TRBV7-9 and TRBJ2-7; 10 nucleotides agree with TRBD2. In DNA form, the CDR3 reads TGTGCCAGCAGCTTAGGACTAGCGGGCGCCCCCTACGAGCAGTACTTC. It translates to CASSLGLAGAPYEQYF.